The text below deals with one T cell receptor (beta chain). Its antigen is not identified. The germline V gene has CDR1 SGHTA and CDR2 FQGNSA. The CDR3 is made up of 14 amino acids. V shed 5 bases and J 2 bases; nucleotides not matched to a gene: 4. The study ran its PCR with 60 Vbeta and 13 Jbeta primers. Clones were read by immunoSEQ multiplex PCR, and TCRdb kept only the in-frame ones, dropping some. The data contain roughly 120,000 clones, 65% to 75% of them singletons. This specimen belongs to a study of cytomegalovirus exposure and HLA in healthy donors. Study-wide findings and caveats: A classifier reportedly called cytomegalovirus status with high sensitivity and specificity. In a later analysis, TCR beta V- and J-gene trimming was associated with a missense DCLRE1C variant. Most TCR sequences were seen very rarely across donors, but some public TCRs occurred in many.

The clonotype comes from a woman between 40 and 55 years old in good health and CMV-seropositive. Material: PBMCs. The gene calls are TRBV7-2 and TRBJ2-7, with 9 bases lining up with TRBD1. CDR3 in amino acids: CASSPRTGAYEQYF. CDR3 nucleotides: TGTGCCAGCAGCCCCCGGACAGGGGCCTACGAGCAGTACTTC.